This T cell receptor beta chain was sequenced during a study of technical replicates of blood from a few donors. The length of the CDR3 is 14 residues. Looked up from germline, CDR1 is LGHNA and CDR2 is YSLEER. The germline V and J ends were trimmed by 0 bases and 6 bases, with 10 bases remaining between them. Sequencing used immunoSEQ multiplex PCR; TCRdb keeps in-frame clones, though not all of them. Of 65,000 to 80,000 clones listed, approximately 93% are singletons. The chain uses TRBV4-3 and TRBJ2-3, with a weak D call TRBD2 (5 bases). The origin of this receptor is a human donor in good health. The material sequenced was T cells isolated from PBMCs. This CDR3 is CASSQEYKRDTQYF. CDR3 coding DNA: TGCGCCAGCAGCCAAGAATATAAGCGGGATACGCAGTATTTT.